These T cell receptor beta chains were read from a single sample in a study of T cells in localized non-small cell lung cancer. The method was immunoSEQ multiplex PCR; TCRdb's version includes in-frame clones alone and lacks a portion of them. There are around 10,000 clones in the sample; around three quarters occur only once, and around 29% lies in the top ten. The material was peripheral blood, obtained before any cancer treatment. The receptors shown here come from a male donor aged 60 or older with stage I lung adenocarcinoma. CDR3s include the opening cysteine and the closing phenylalanine or tryptophan. D genes are given only for firm matches. Size tells how often a clone was seen (once, few, many) or the class of an expanded clone, and some rows leave it out.

d_call j_call clone_size v_call cdr3_nt cdr3_aa
- TRBJ1-6 - TRBV21-1 TGTGCCAGCAGCAGACCACGGGACACCAAAAGCTCCTATAATTCACCCCTCCACTTT CASSRPRDTKSSYNSPLHF
- TRBJ2-1 few TRBV4-3 TGCGCCAGCAGCCAGTCGGGACTGGCCTACAATGAGCAGTTCTTC CASSQSGLAYNEQFF
- TRBJ1-6 - TRBV7-2 TGTGCCAGCAGCGCCTCCGGGCCTGGGAATTCACCCCTCCACTTT CASSASGPGNSPLHF
- TRBJ1-2 - TRBV7-9 TGTGCCAGCTCCTTAGGCAGTCTCCTAATCTATGGCTACACCTTC CASSLGSLLIYGYTF
- TRBJ1-2 once TRBV25-1 TGTGCCAGCAGTGGCTTTTATGGCTACACCTTC CASSGFYGYTF
- TRBJ2-7 - TRBV5-1 TGCGCCAGCAGCCCCCCCCTCCGGGGGCTAAGTTACGAGCAGTACTTC CASSPPLRGLSYEQYF
- TRBJ1-1 once TRBV15 TGTGCCACCAGCTCCTGGGCCATGAACACTGAAGCTTTCTTT CATSSWAMNTEAFF
TRBD2 TRBJ2-3 - TRBV5-1 TGCGCCAGCAGCTTGGCCTTTGGCGGGGGGGCGTCAGATACGCAGTATTTT CASSLAFGGGASDTQYF
- TRBJ2-7 few TRBV6-1 TGTGCCAGCAGTGAATGGCGAGAGAGCTCCTACGAGCAGTACTTC CASSEWRESSYEQYF
TRBD1 TRBJ1-2 medium-sized TRBV5-6 TGTGCCAGCAGCCGGATACCGGGACAGCTAAACTATGGCTACACCTTC CASSRIPGQLNYGYTF
- TRBJ2-3 - TRBV7-2 TGTGCCAGCAGCTCGGGCCCAAGCACAGATACGCAGTATTTT CASSSGPSTDTQYF
- TRBJ2-3 - TRBV9 TGTGCCAGCAGCGTAGCTCAGGGGAGGGCGGGGGACACAGATACGCAGTATTTT CASSVAQGRAGDTDTQYF
TRBD2 TRBJ2-5 - TRBV9 TGTGCCAGCAGCCTAGATGGAGTAGCGGGTCGAGAGACCCAGTACTTC CASSLDGVAGRETQYF
- TRBJ1-3 - TRBV6-1 TGTGCCAGCAGTGCCGGGACCCATGGGGGAGCCGGAAACACCATATATTTT CASSAGTHGGAGNTIYF
- TRBJ1-2 - TRBV7-9 TGTGCCAACGACAGAGCCTCTGGCTACACCTTC CANDRASGYTF
- TRBJ2-7 few TRBV11-2 TGTGCCAGCTCCGGAGGGACCTACGAGCAGTACTTC CASSGGTYEQYF
- TRBJ1-1 - TRBV28 TGTGCCAGCAGTTTACCCCCTCCTGACAGGCCTGAAGCTTTCTTT CASSLPPPDRPEAFF
TRBD1 TRBJ1-2 - TRBV7-9 TGTGCCAGCTCCCACAGGGGCCCCTATGGCTACACCTTC CASSHRGPYGYTF
- TRBJ1-1 - TRBV19 TGTGCCAGTAGTCCGGGGAACACTGAAGCTTTCTTT CASSPGNTEAFF
TRBD1 TRBJ1-4 once TRBV19 TGTGCCAGTAGTAAGCCCAGGGGGAACGAAAAACTGTTTTTT CASSKPRGNEKLFF
- TRBJ2-3 - TRBV10-3 TGTGCCATCAGTGAGGGTTCCACTAGCACAGATACGCAGTATTTT CAISEGSTSTDTQYF
TRBD1 TRBJ2-7 few TRBV19 TGTGCCAGTAGTATCTCTGGACAGGGTAACGAGCAGTACTTC CASSISGQGNEQYF
TRBD1 TRBJ2-7 - TRBV4-3 TGCGCCAGCAGCCAGGACAGGGCAGCCTACGAGCAGTACTTC CASSQDRAAYEQYF
- TRBJ1-2 few TRBV19 TGTGCCAGTAGTATCCCCCACGCGTTCGATGGCTACACCTTC CASSIPHAFDGYTF
- TRBJ2-3 - TRBV12-1 TGTGCCAGCAGCTCCTGGAACAGAGCGGATACGCAGTATTTT CASSSWNRADTQYF
- TRBJ2-7 once TRBV7-3 TGTGCCAGCAGCCCACCGGGGGGCCTTTCCTACGAGCAGTACTTC CASSPPGGLSYEQYF
TRBD1 TRBJ1-3 - TRBV19 TGTGCCAGTAGTATTTTCGGGACAGCCTCTGGAAACACCATATATTTT CASSIFGTASGNTIYF
- TRBJ1-2 - TRBV6-9 TGTGCCAGCAGAATACAGGGAAGAAACTATGGCTACACCTTC CASRIQGRNYGYTF
- TRBJ2-2 - TRBV7-8 TGTGCCAGCAGCTTTCTCCGGGAGCTGTTTTTT CASSFLRELFF
- TRBJ2-3 - TRBV6-4 TGTGCCAGCAGCCTAGACTCCCGAGATACGCAGTATTTT CASSLDSRDTQYF
- TRBJ1-2 once TRBV19 TGTGCCAGTAGGACGACGGGCTATGGCTACACCTTC CASRTTGYGYTF
- TRBJ1-6 - TRBV4-1 TGCGCCAGCAGCCAAGATTGGGGCAGCTCCTATAATTCACCCCTCCACTTT CASSQDWGSSYNSPLHF
TRBD1 TRBJ1-2 - TRBV29-1 TGCAGCGTTGATCGAGGACAGGGGGTTGGCTACACCTTC CSVDRGQGVGYTF
TRBD2 TRBJ2-5 - TRBV11-1 TGTGCCAGCAGCGGGCTAGCGGCCAGGGAGACCCAGTACTTC CASSGLAARETQYF
- TRBJ2-5 - TRBV19 TGTGCCACCTCGCGATACCAAGAGACCCAGTACTTC CATSRYQETQYF
- TRBJ1-1 - TRBV5-1 TGCGCCAGCAGCTTGGCCAACAGGAACACTGAAGCTTTCTTT CASSLANRNTEAFF
TRBD2 TRBJ2-3 - TRBV6-1 TGTGCCACCCTACTAGCGGGCACCACAGATACGCAGTATTTT CATLLAGTTDTQYF
TRBD1 TRBJ2-4 - TRBV6-1 TGTGCCAGCAGTTCCGGACAGGTTAAAAACATTCAGTACTTC CASSSGQVKNIQYF
TRBD2 TRBJ2-2 few TRBV6-6 TGTGCCAGCAGTTATCAAGCGGGGGGGCCCGGGGAGCTGTTTTTT CASSYQAGGPGELFF
TRBD2 TRBJ2-2 once TRBV5-1 TGCGCCAGTTCCCCGGGACTATCGGGCGGGGAGCTGTTTTTT CASSPGLSGGELFF